The 3 T cell receptor beta chains below all came from one sample that was sequenced in a study of beta chain features in type 1 diabetes. Study-wide results and limits: A moderate, significant TCRB CDR3 shortening appeared in type 1 diabetes across four CD4+ subsets.

Expressed TCRB transcripts were sequenced because the isolated RNA had all been reverse transcribed beforehand. TCRdb's copy holds only in-frame clones and misses some; the assay was immunoSEQ multiplex PCR. The sample lists around 16,000 clones, about 70% occurring once. These receptors have no known antigen. Sequenced sample: stem cell memory CD4+ T cells from blood. These receptor sequences come from a man under 40 with type 1 diabetes.

There are a few counts of this clone. This chain links TRBV7-9 with TRBJ2-2; 7 bases align to TRBD1. The germline gives CDR1 SEHNR, CDR2 FQNEAQ (reference sequence). The V segment lost 5 bases and the J segment 0 bases; nucleotides outside the gene matches: 6. The CDR3 runs 16 residues. The CDR3 DNA is TGTGCCAGCAGCCTTCGACAGGGTTCGAACACCGGGGAGCTGTTTTTT. It translates to CASSLRQGSNTGELFF. The variable domain in full, with the rest retrieved from reference TRBV7-9 and TRBJ2-2, is DTGVSQNPRHKITKRGQNVTFRCDPISEHNRLYWYRQTLGQGPEFLTYFQNEAQLEKSRLLSDRFSAERPKGSFSTLEIQRTEQGDSAMYLCASSLRQGSNTGELFFGEGSRLTVL.

V is TRBV7-2 and J is TRBJ2-7; D is unresolved. The CDR3 consists of 12 residues. Trimming took off 1 base at V and 5 bases at J, with 6 bases between the two ends. Germline CDR1 and CDR2: SGHTA and FQGNSA. CDR3 DNA: TGTGCCAGCAGCTTAGTTAAAAACGAGCAGTACTTC. Amino acid sequence: CASSLVKNEQYF.

The chain has TRBV7-2 and TRBJ1-2; D is unresolved. Trimming shortened V by 3 bases and J by 8 bases, and 13 bases separated the two germline ends. The CDR3 is 13 residues long. Germline V lookup: CDR1 SGHTA, CDR2 FQGNSA. The CDR3 loop reads CASSFEAARGYTF. In nucleotides, the CDR3 is TGTGCCAGCAGCTTCGAGGCAGCAAGGGGCTACACCTTC. Together with reference TRBV7-2 and TRBJ1-2, the CDR3 gives the full variable domain: GAGVSQSPSNKVTEKGKDVELRCDPISGHTALYWYRQSLGQGLEFLIYFQGNSAPDKSGLPSDRFSAERTGGSVSTLTIQRTQQEDSAVYLCASSFEAARGYTFGSGTRLTVV.